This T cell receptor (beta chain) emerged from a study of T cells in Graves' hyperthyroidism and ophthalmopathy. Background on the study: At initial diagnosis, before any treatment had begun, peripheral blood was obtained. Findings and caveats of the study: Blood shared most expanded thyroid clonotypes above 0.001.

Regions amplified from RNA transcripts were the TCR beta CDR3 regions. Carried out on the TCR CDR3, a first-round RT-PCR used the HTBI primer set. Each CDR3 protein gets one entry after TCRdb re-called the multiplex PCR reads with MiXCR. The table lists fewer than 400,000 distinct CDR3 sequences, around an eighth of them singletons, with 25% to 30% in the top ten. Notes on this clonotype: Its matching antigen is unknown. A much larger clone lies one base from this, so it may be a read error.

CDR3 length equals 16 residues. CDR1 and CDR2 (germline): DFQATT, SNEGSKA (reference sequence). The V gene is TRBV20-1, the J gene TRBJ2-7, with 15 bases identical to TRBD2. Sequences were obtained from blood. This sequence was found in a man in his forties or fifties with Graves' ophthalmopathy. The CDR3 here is CSTSGLAGGGLYEQYF. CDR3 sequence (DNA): TGCAGTACTAGCGGACTAGCGGGGGGGGGCCTCTACGAGCAGTACTTC.